This T cell receptor beta chain was documented in a study of metastatic and nonmetastatic thyroid tumors. Study details: Repertoire comparison spanned blood and tumor or nodule tissue of malignant and benign thyroid patients.

Broader study findings: Relative to benign nodules, malignant thyroid tumors were reportedly characterized by significantly elevated TCR beta diversity in blood and tumor.

Trimming took 8 bases from V and 5 from J, leaving 6 bases between them. This CDR3 has 10 residues. The germline CDR1 and CDR2 sequences are MNHEY and SVGEGT. Each patient went into thyroid surgery without having received any treatment. This clone has ten or more counts. Antigen unknown. Per the authors' pipeline: CDR3 was compared across clinicopathological groups, and the resulting differences were used to build a distant-metastasis classifier for papillary thyroid cancer. MiXCR was used by TCRdb to re-call the PCR reads. The V and J calls and clone size are TCRdb's, not the authors'. The sample yields about 31,000 clones, approximately 20% seen once.

The receptor was derived from a female donor with papillary thyroid cancer or a benign thyroid nodule (not recorded which). Some clones in this sample may be carry-over from other donors' samples. The specimen was blood. This chain connects TRBV6-2 or TRBV6-3 to TRBJ1-1; weak D call: TRBD1 (5 bases). CDR3 nucleotides: TGTGCCAGCGGGGGGACTGAAGCTTTCTTT. This gives the protein CASGGTEAFF.